This is a list of T cell receptor beta chains from one sample in a study of cytomegalovirus exposure and HLA in healthy donors. Produced via immunoSEQ multiplex PCR; TCRdb's table is partial and in-frame only. The repertoire includes roughly 180,000 clones, roughly 77% of them detected once, and 1.5% to 2% sits in the top ten. Sequenced material: PBMCs. Receptor source: a woman aged 25 to 39 in good health and CMV-seronegative. The CDR3 runs from the conserved cysteine through the conserved F or W. The order of the fields is J gene, D gene, V gene, clone size, CDR3 protein, CDR3 DNA. D genes are given only for firm matches. Clone size is shown for a subset of rows, as once, few, many or a class of expanded clone.

TRBJ1-6	TRBD1	TRBV11-1	.	CASSLGAGGSPLHF	TGTGCCAGCAGCTTAGGTGCAGGGGGGTCACCCCTCCACTTT
TRBJ2-5	TRBD2	TRBV6-5	.	CASSYLYGGDQETQYF	TGTGCCAGCAGTTACCTTTACGGGGGGGACCAAGAGACCCAGTACTTC
TRBJ2-6	.	TRBV11-2	few	CASSLVSSGANVLTF	TGTGCCAGCAGCTTAGTCTCGTCTGGGGCCAACGTCCTGACTTTC
TRBJ1-4	.	TRBV19	.	CASSIGFSSTNEKLFF	TGTGCCAGTAGTATAGGTTTCAGTTCAACTAATGAAAAACTGTTTTTT
TRBJ2-7	.	TRBV5-4	.	CASSFDSYEQYF	TGTGCCAGCAGCTTTGACAGCTACGAGCAGTACTTC
TRBJ2-3	TRBD2	TRBV4-1	.	CASSEALAGATDTQYF	TGCGCCAGCAGCGAGGCCCTAGCGGGAGCCACAGATACGCAGTATTTT
TRBJ2-2	TRBD1	TRBV4-2	.	CASSPMDRGNTGELFF	TGTGCCAGCAGCCCAATGGACAGGGGCAACACCGGGGAGCTGTTTTTT
TRBJ1-2	.	TRBV9	.	CASSVEAGRSGYTF	TGTGCCAGCAGCGTAGAGGCAGGGCGCAGCGGCTACACCTTC
TRBJ2-3	TRBD1	TRBV2	.	CTYQGAFFTDTQYF	TGTACCTACCAGGGGGCGTTTTTCACAGATACGCAGTATTTT
TRBJ1-4	.	TRBV6-1	few	CASSESRVRQEKLFF	TGTGCCAGCAGTGAAAGCAGGGTCCGACAAGAAAAACTGTTTTTT
TRBJ2-1	TRBD2	TRBV7-7	.	CASSGPPGSAGDNEQFF	TGTGCCAGCTCTGGTCCTCCAGGGAGCGCGGGGGACAATGAGCAGTTCTTC
TRBJ2-3	.	TRBV2	.	CASTGAGASTDTQYF	TGTGCCAGCACTGGGGCGGGGGCGAGCACAGATACGCAGTATTTT
TRBJ2-1	.	TRBV7-2	few	CASSLVGGGDEQFF	TGTGCCAGCAGCTTAGTGGGGGGAGGAGATGAGCAGTTCTTC
TRBJ2-5	TRBD2	TRBV5-4	.	CASSFGGGETQYF	TGTGCCAGCAGCTTCGGGGGAGGGGAGACCCAGTACTTC
TRBJ1-5	.	TRBV6-6	once	CASSYRGGGQPQHF	TGTGCCAGCAGTTACCGGGGTGGTGGTCAGCCCCAGCATTTT
TRBJ2-5	.	TRBV18	.	CASSNQIQQAGETQYF	TGTGCCAGCTCTAACCAGATCCAGCAGGCGGGAGAGACCCAGTACTTC
TRBJ2-3	.	TRBV19	.	CASSLLEGVDTQYF	TGTGCCAGTAGTCTTCTTGAGGGCGTAGATACGCAGTATTTT
TRBJ2-3	TRBD1	TRBV7-9	.	CASSWGTGQTDTQYF	TGTGCCAGCAGCTGGGGGACAGGGCAGACAGATACGCAGTATTTT
TRBJ2-1	.	TRBV7-9	.	CASSAGRESYNEQFF	TGTGCCAGCAGCGCAGGAAGGGAGTCCTACAATGAGCAGTTCTTC
TRBJ2-2	TRBD1	TRBV5-4	once	CASSRQGAGELFF	TGTGCCAGCAGCCGACAGGGGGCCGGGGAGCTGTTTTTT
TRBJ2-3	TRBD2	TRBV5-1	.	CASSLVGLAGVGTDTQYF	TGCGCCAGCAGCTTGGTTGGACTAGCGGGGGTTGGCACAGATACGCAGTATTTT
TRBJ1-2	.	TRBV30	few	CAWRSGSGGYTF	TGTGCCTGGAGGTCTGGGTCGGGGGGCTACACCTTC
TRBJ2-2	TRBD1	TRBV10-1	few	CASSSTGMNTGELFF	TGCGCCAGCAGCTCGACAGGGATGAACACCGGGGAGCTGTTTTTT
TRBJ1-5	.	TRBV6-1	once	CASSEGAGVKPQHF	TGTGCCAGCAGTGAAGGGGCAGGGGTCAAGCCCCAGCATTTT